This T cell receptor (beta chain) was recorded in a study of control samples from healthy donors and cancer patients (dated by TCRdb to between 2020 and 2021). Concerning this clone itself: Its antigen is currently not known. The junction departs from germline at one end; a sequencing error may be responsible.

Sequences LNHDA (CDR1) and SQIVND (CDR2) are obtained from the germline V gene (reference sequence). The CDR3 covers 14 residues, taking in both the cysteine and the phenylalanine. Of the read, only the CDR3 DNA is kept; its 42 bases are in frame from base 1. The library relied on the immunoSEQ multiplex PCR assay. The source is immuneACCESS, and TCRdb retained only in-frame sequences with V and J called. Part of the clones is not carried over; for the studies checked, unresolved V genes explain less than half of this, and the remainder is unexplained. Recorded for this sample are about 410,000 clones; 90% of them occurred a single time. The ten biggest clones cover 5.5% to 8% of the sample.

The sequence was collected from a man aged 35 to 55 with head and neck cancer. The sequenced material came from PBMCs. The sequence joins TRBV19 to TRBJ1-5; 7 central bases correspond to TRBD1. The DNA sequence follows: TGTGCAAGTAGGGACAGCCCCTCCCCCACGGCCCAGCATTTT. Translation gives CASRDSPSPTAQHF.